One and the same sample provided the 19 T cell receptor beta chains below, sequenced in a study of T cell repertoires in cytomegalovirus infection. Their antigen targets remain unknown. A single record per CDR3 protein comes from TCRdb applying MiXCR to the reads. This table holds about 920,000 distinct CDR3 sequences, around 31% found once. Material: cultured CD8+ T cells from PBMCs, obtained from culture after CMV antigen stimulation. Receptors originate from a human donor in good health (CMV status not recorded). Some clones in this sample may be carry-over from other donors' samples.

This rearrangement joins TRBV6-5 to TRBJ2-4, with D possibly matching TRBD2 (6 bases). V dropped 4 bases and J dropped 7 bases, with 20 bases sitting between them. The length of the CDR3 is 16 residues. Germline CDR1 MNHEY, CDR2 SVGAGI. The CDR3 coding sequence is TGTGCCAGCAGTTTACACCGGGAGCCCTTAACGAACATTCAGTACTTC. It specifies CASSLHREPLTNIQYF.

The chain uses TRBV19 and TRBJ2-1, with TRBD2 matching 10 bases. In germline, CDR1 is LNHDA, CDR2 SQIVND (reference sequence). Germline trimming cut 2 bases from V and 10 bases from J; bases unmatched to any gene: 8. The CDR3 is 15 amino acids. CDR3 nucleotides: TGTGCCAGTAGTATAAGTCTAGCGGGGGCGAGGGAGCAGTTCTTC. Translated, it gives CASSISLAGAREQFF.

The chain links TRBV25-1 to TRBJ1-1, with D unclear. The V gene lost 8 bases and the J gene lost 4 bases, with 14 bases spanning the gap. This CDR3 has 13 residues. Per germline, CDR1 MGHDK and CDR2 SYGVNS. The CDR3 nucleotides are TGTGCCAGCGGATGGACGGCGACCACTGAAGCTTTCTTT. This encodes CASGWTATTEAFF.

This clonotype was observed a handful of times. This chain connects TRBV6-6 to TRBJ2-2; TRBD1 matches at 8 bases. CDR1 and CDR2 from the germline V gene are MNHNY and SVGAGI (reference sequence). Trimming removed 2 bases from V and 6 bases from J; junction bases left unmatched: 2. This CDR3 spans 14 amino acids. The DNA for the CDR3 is TGTGCCAGCAGTTACGAGACAGGGGCCGGGGAGCTGTTTTTT. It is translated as CASSYETGAGELFF.

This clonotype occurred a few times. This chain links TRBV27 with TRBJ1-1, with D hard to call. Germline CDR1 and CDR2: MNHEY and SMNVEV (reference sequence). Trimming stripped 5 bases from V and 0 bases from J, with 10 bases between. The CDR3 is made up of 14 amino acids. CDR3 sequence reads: CASSPFGLNTEAFF. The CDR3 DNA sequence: TGTGCCAGCAGTCCCTTCGGCCTGAACACTGAAGCTTTCTTT.

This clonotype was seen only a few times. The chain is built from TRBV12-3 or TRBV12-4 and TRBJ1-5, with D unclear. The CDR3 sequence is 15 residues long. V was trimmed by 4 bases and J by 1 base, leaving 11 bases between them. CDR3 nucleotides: TGTGCCAGCAGTTCGGGGTATGGGAGCAATCAGCCCCAGCATTTT. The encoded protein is CASSSGYGSNQPQHF.

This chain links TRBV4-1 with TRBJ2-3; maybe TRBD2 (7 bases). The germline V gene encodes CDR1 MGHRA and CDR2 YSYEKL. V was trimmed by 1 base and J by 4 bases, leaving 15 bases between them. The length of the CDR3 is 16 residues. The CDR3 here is CASSQVETGGADTQYF. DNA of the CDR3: TGCGCCAGCAGCCAAGTGGAAACGGGGGGCGCAGATACGCAGTATTTT.

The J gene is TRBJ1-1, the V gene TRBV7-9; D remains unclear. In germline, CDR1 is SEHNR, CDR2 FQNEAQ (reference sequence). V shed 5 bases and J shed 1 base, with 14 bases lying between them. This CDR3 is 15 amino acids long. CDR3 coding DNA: TGTGCCAGCAGCGGATTTGGAGCGGGGAACACTGAAGCTTTCTTT. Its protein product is CASSGFGAGNTEAFF.

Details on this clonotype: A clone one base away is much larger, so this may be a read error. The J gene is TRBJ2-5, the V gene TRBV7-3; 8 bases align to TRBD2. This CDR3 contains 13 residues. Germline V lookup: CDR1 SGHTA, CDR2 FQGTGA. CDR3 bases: TGTGCCAGCAGCTTCGGGGGGGGAGAGACCCGGTACTTC. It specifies CASSFGGGETRYF.

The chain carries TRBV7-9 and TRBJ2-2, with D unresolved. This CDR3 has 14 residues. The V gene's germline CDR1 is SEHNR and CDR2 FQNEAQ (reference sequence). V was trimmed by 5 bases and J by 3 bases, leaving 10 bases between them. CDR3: CASSRDKYTGELFF. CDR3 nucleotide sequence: TGTGCCAGCAGCCGAGACAAGTACACCGGGGAGCTGTTTTTT. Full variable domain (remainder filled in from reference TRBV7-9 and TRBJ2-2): DTGVSQNPRHKITKRGQNVTFRCDPISEHNRLYWYRQTLGQGPEFLTYFQNEAQLEKSRLLSDRFSAERPKGSFSTLEIQRTEQGDSAMYLCASSRDKYTGELFFGEGSRLTVL.

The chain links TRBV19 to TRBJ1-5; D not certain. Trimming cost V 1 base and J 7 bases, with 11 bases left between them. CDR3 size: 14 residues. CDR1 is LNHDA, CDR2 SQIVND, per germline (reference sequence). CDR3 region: CASSIGSVGQPQHF. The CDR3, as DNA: TGTGCCAGTAGTATAGGATCAGTCGGCCAGCCCCAGCATTTT.

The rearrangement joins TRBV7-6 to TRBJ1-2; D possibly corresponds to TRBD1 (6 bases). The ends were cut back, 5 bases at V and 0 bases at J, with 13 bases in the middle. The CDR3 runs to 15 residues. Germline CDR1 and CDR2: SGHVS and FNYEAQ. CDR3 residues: CASSPPDSPNYGYTF. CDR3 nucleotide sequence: TGTGCCAGCAGCCCGCCGGACAGTCCTAACTATGGCTACACCTTC.

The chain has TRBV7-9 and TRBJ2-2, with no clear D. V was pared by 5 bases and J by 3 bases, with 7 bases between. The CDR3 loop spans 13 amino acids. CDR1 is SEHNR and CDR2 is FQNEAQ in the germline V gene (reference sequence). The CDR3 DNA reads TGTGCCAGCAGCGATTGGGACACCGGGGAGCTGTTTTTT. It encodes CASSDWDTGELFF.

CDR3 residues: CSRQQGRLEDEQFF. The CDR3 DNA is TGCAGTCGTCAACAGGGGAGGTTAGAGGATGAGCAGTTCTTC. The chain employs TRBV20-1 and TRBJ2-1; TRBD1 might be the D (7 bases). V was clipped by 8 bases and J by 8 bases, with 22 bases between them. This CDR3 spans 14 amino acids. Germline V gene lookup returns CDR1 DFQATT and CDR2 SNEGSKA (reference sequence).

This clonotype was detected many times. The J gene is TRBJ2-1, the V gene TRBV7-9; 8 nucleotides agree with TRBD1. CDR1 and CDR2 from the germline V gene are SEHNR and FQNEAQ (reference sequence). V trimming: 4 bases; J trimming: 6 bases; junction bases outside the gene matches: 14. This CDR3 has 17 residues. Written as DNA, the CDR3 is TGTGCCAGCAGCTCGAGGGGTGACAGGGGTTCATCCAATGAGCAGTTCTTC. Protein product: CASSSRGDRGSSNEQFF.

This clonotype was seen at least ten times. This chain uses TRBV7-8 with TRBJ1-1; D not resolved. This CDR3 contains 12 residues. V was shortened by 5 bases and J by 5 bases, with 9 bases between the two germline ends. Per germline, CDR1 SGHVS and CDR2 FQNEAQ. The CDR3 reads CASSTRKTEAFF. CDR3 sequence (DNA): TGTGCCAGCAGCACGCGTAAGACTGAAGCTTTCTTT.

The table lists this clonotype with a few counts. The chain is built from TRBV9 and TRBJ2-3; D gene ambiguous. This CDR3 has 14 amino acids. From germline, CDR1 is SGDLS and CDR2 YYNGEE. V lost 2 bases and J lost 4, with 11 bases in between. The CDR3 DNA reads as TGTGCCAGCAGCGTCCCTCTAAGATCAGATACGCAGTATTTT. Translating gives CASSVPLRSDTQYF. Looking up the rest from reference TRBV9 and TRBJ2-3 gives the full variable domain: DSGVTQTPKHLITATGQRVTLRCSPRSGDLSVYWYQQSLDQGLQFLIQYYNGEERAKGNILERFSAQQFPDLHSELNLSSLELGDSALYFCASSVPLRSDTQYFGPGTRLTVL.

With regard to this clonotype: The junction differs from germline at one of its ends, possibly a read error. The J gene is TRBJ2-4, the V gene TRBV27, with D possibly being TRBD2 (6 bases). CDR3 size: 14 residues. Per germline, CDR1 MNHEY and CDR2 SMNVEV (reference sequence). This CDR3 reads CASGLGLAKNIQYF. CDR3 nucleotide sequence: TGTGCCAGCGGTTTGGGACTAGCCAAAAACATTCAGTACTTC.

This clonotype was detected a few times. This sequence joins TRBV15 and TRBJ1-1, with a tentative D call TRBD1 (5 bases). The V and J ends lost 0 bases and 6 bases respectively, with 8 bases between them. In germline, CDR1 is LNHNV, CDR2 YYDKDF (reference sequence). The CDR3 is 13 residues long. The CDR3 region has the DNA TGTGCCACCAGCAGAGACAGGGCCGCTGAAGCTTTCTTT. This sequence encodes CATSRDRAAEAFF.